This T cell receptor (beta chain) stems from a study of patients and donors after allogeneic stem cell transplantation (dated by TCRdb to the early 2020s). In this sample, this clonotype turned up many times. What antigen it recognizes has not been identified. Base qualities are not at hand, and no much larger clone is one base apart. The library was prepared using RT-PCR. The instrument was a NextSeq 550. TCRdb trimmed public reads at Q25 via fastp, called clones via MiXCR and kept in-frame beta chains. CDR3 protein duplicates are merged, each entry listing the most common genes and DNA. The sample contains hundreds of thousands of distinct CDR3 sequences, roughly 17% of them found a single time. The ten most abundant clones make up around 7.2% of the sample. The sample comprised blood, either unsorted or a sorted T cell fraction (not recorded which). The sequence derives from a human donor who was either an allogeneic HSCT recipient or a stem cell or donor lymphocyte infusion donor (not recorded which). It is not recorded whose cells these are; they may come from a transplant donor.

The CDR3 region has the sequence CASSERDTEAFF. The nucleotides read TGTGCCAGCAGTGAAAGGGACACTGAAGCTTTCTTT. The chain uses TRBV2 and TRBJ1-1, with no confident D gene call. V is pared back by 2 bases and J by 3 bases, with 4 bases lying between the germline termini. The germline V gene encodes CDR1 SNHLY and CDR2 FYNNEI. The CDR3 spans 12 residues, from the cysteine through the phenylalanine. The retained sequence is limited to the CDR3, 36 bases, with the frame set at the first base.